The present T cell receptor beta chain was sequenced within a study of Graves' ophthalmopathy and Graves' hyperthyroidism. Broader study findings: Most expanded clonotypes in thyroid above 0.001 frequency also showed up in blood. At around 65% sensitivity and approximately 78% specificity, the model predicted progression of the ophthalmopathy.

This clonotype was picked up many times. Its antigen is unknown. In donors with ophthalmopathy, activity was moderate-to-severe, with CAS ≥3, NOSPECS ≥4 and duration under 3 months. RNA transcripts served as template for amplifying TCR beta CDR3 sequences. HTBI primers primed a first-round RT-PCR, and a second-round multiplex PCR followed. One entry per CDR3 protein results from TCRdb running MiXCR on the multiplex PCR reads. The table shows hundreds of thousands of distinct CDR3 sequences, with about 38% occurring only once. The clonotype was recovered from an adult man with Graves' ophthalmopathy. Sequencing was carried out using peripheral blood.

In DNA, the CDR3 is TGTGCCAGCAGTTACGGGACCGGAGGTCAGCCCCAGCATTTT. Translated: CASSYGTGGQPQHF. This chain connects TRBV6-6 to TRBJ1-5, with a tentative D call TRBD1 (5 bases). The CDR3 is 14 amino acids. The V gene's germline CDR1 is MNHNY and CDR2 SVGAGI (reference sequence). V was trimmed by 2 bases and J by 6 bases, leaving 11 bases between them.